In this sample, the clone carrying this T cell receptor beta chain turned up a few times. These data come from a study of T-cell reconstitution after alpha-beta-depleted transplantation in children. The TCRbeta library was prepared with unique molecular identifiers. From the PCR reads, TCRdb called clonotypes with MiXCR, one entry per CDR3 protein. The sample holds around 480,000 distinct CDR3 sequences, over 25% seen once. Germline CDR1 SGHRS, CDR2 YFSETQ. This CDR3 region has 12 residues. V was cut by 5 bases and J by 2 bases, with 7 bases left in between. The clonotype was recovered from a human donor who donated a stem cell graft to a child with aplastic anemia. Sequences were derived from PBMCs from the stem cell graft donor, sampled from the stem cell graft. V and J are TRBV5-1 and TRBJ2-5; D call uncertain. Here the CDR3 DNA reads TGCGCCAGCAGACAGTTACAAGAGACCCAGTACTTC. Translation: CASRQLQETQYF.